The clone carrying this T cell receptor beta chain was detected ten times or more. Its matching antigen is unknown. CDR3 size: 15 residues. In germline, CDR1 is LNHDA, CDR2 SQIVND (reference sequence). Trimming took off 3 bases at V and 6 bases at J, with 12 bases between the two ends. Each CDR3 protein is one row after TCRdb ran MiXCR on the 5' RACE reads. The sample records about 230,000 distinct CDR3 sequences, less than 7.5% being singletons. These data are taken from a study of T cells after yellow fever vaccination. Findings and limits, study-wide: Secondary responses were weaker yet peaked faster, day 5 versus 15. Only a minor proportion of clonotypes was detected across both CD4 and CD8 compartments. Post-booster repertoires contained most primary-vaccination clones again (96% CD4, about 90% CD8).

The TCR was taken from a man under 40 who received the YFV17D yellow fever vaccine. The rearrangement links TRBV19 to TRBJ1-6; D perhaps matches TRBD1 (5 bases). The source material was CD4+ T cells sorted from PBMCs, sampled on the day of the yellow fever booster vaccination. CDR3 DNA sequence: TGTGCCAGTAGTATCTCCGGGACGGGTAATTCACCCCTCCACTTT. Residues: CASSISGTGNSPLHF.